The rows below give T cell receptor beta chains drawn from one sample of a study of cytomegalovirus exposure and HLA in healthy donors. Measured with immunoSEQ multiplex PCR; TCRdb has only the in-frame clones, and not every one. The clone table shows approximately 30,000 clones, with the ten largest holding approximately 4%. The source material was PBMCs. These receptors were collected from a man in his forties or fifties in good health and CMV-seronegative. Both conserved end residues are part of each CDR3. Rows may omit the clone size; those that give it use once, few, many or a size class.

v_call,j_call,clone_size,cdr3_aa
TRBV5-1,TRBJ2-7,.,CASSLAAGTAYEQYF
TRBV30,TRBJ2-7,.,CAWSEIAGASEQYF
TRBV4-3,TRBJ2-1,medium-sized,CASSQDRSGGSGYEQFF
TRBV28,TRBJ1-5,.,CASTRTGDAGGPQHF
TRBV11-2,TRBJ1-1,.,CASMPVWNTEAFF
TRBV5-4,TRBJ2-2,.,CASSLVPSSRGTGELFF
TRBV6-6,TRBJ2-5,.,CASSYSSGSETQYF
TRBV6-5,TRBJ2-7,.,CASSYSFTGRDEQYF
TRBV19,TRBJ1-2,.,CAARPGQSYGYTF
TRBV2,TRBJ1-5,.,CASSERTPNSNQPQHF
TRBV5-1,.,.,CASSLAPNRGNYEQYF
TRBV7-2,TRBJ2-7,.,CASSLVAGGSAYEQYF
TRBV7-9,TRBJ2-7,.,CASSDRGIDYEQYF
TRBV7-8,TRBJ1-5,.,CASSGRDRAQPQHF
TRBV6-5,TRBJ2-5,.,CASSSTGLTQYF
TRBV5-1,TRBJ2-1,.,CASSLGLLGPSDNEQFF
TRBV6-6,TRBJ1-3,.,CASSSDSYSTIYF
TRBV2,TRBJ1-2,.,CASSGTGGYGYTF
TRBV5-6,TRBJ1-3,.,CASNRGQGNTIYF
TRBV4-2,TRBJ2-3,.,CASSQDRAPSDTQYF
TRBV7-3,TRBJ2-6,.,CASSPGDAGANVLTF
TRBV11-1,TRBJ2-1,.,CASSLGAGGNEQFF
TRBV2,TRBJ2-3,.,CASIEKAGGTDTQYF
TRBV6-5,TRBJ2-5,.,CASSYQGRETQYF
TRBV19,TRBJ2-5,.,CASAKRDLGETQYF
TRBV5-4,TRBJ2-7,.,CASSPGRGYEQYF
TRBV4-3,TRBJ1-2,.,CASSQGDRGGGYTF
TRBV14,TRBJ1-1,.,CASSRGTGTRNTEAFF
TRBV5-4,TRBJ2-1,.,CASSFSSGLNEQFF
TRBV19,TRBJ1-3,.,CASRDRASGNTIYF
TRBV5-1,TRBJ2-7,.,CASSPPGQVYEQYF
TRBV29-1,TRBJ1-5,.,CSVGDTQNQPQHF
TRBV28,TRBJ2-7,.,CASSLSPGNAYEQYF
TRBV6-5,TRBJ2-1,.,CASSLRLEEDNEQFF
TRBV10-1,TRBJ2-7,.,CASSESPGQNIEQYF
TRBV30,TRBJ2-5,.,CAWSEGADQENQYF
TRBV5-1,TRBJ1-4,.,CASSLGQGVTNEKLFF
TRBV30,TRBJ2-3,.,CAWRLVGTDTQYF
TRBV19,TRBJ1-1,.,CASSPNAVTEDFF
TRBV18,TRBJ1-2,.,CASSGQIYGYTF
TRBV5-4,TRBJ1-2,.,CATVADYGYTF
TRBV9,TRBJ2-7,.,CASSGGTAGGPYEQYF
TRBV5-1,TRBJ2-1,.,CASSWLGTGVNEQFF
TRBV6-5,TRBJ2-3,.,CASSYTGQGGTDTQYF
TRBV28,TRBJ1-1,.,CASSFFPGGVEAFF
TRBV5-4,TRBJ1-1,.,CASSLTQGDTEAFF
TRBV6-5,TRBJ2-1,.,CASSYNREFFEQFF
TRBV9,TRBJ2-1,.,CASSPTPSSYNEQFF
TRBV30,TRBJ2-7,.,CAWSRTGYEQYF
TRBV7-8,TRBJ2-7,.,CASSFFVVGTSGYEQYF
TRBV5-4,TRBJ1-1,.,CASRPGTGTTLF
TRBV7-3,TRBJ2-1,.,CASSFLGAPNEQFF
TRBV5-4,TRBJ2-7,.,CASSLEAALPYEQYF
TRBV19,TRBJ2-1,.,CASSRGLAGYYNEQFF
TRBV28,TRBJ2-3,.,CATHGQGEGDTQYF
TRBV11-3,TRBJ1-1,.,CASSLEQGAGTEAFF
TRBV30,TRBJ2-3,.,CAWSVLAGAADTQYF
TRBV7-2,TRBJ1-1,.,CASSHSGVRGRNTEAFF
TRBV15,TRBJ2-4,.,CATSREADIAKNIQYF
TRBV18,TRBJ1-2,.,CASSPDNGFGYTF